Below, 5 T cell receptor beta chains from the same sample are listed, as sequenced in a study of blood T cell repertoires in COVID-19 (dated by TCRdb to 2018 to 2021). The library was made by the immunoSEQ multiplex PCR assay. TCRdb carries this immuneACCESS record with in-frame sequences only. Its versions omit some clonotypes, under half of them owing to an unresolved V gene in the studies checked, with the rest unexplained. The sample table lists 85,000 to 100,000 clones, more than 80% of them with a count of one. Clones ranked in the top ten supply 24% of the sample. Sequenced sample: peripheral blood. The source of these receptors is a human donor in a cohort sampled during active COVID-19.

V gene TRBV28 combines with J gene TRBJ1-2, with 9 bases lining up with TRBD1. Germline CDR1 is MDHEN and CDR2 is SYDVKM. V dropped 6 bases and J dropped 8; count of bases not matched to a gene: 7. The CDR3 sequence is 13 residues long. CDR3 sequence (DNA): TGTGCCAGCAGCTGGACAGGGGCGGGCGGCTACACCTTC. Its protein product is CASSWTGAGGYTF.

This clone was seen a handful of times. The gene calls are TRBV10-1 and TRBJ2-7, with 8 bases lining up with TRBD2. Looked up from germline, CDR1 is WNHNN and CDR2 is SYGVQD (reference sequence). Trimming took 9 bases from V and 3 from J; bases not matched to a gene: 13. The length of the CDR3 is 15 residues. The CDR3 nucleotides read TGCGCCAGGGGCCCAGCGGGAGTTTTGATCTACGAGCAGTACTTC. As protein: CARGPAGVLIYEQYF.

This chain joins TRBV6-5 and TRBJ2-7; 7 bases map to TRBD1. The germline V gene encodes CDR1 MNHEY and CDR2 SVGAGI. V trimming: 5 bases; J trimming: 0 bases; junction bases outside the gene matches: 7. CDR3 length: 15 amino acids. CDR3 residues: CASSPGAGGSYEQYF. The CDR3 coding sequence is TGTGCCAGCAGTCCAGGGGCAGGGGGCTCCTACGAGCAGTACTTC.

The chain carries TRBV5-1 and TRBJ2-1; possibly TRBD1 for D (5 bases). Deletions cut 0 bases from V and 6 bases from J, with 13 bases between. The CDR3 is 15 amino acids. Germline V lookup: CDR1 SGHRS, CDR2 YFSETQ. The CDR3 DNA reads TGCGCCAGCAGCTTGGAGGGGCCCTATACCAATGAGCAGTTCTTC. Its translation is CASSLEGPYTNEQFF.

For the CDR3, the DNA is TGTGCCAGCAGCACAGGGGTCTACGAGCAGTACTTC. Its translation is CASSTGVYEQYF. This chain uses TRBV6-5 with TRBJ2-7; 7 bases map to TRBD1. Germline values: CDR1 MNHEY, CDR2 SVGAGI. The CDR3 has 12 amino acids. The V and J ends lost 6 bases and 3 bases, in that order; junction bases with no gene match: 2.